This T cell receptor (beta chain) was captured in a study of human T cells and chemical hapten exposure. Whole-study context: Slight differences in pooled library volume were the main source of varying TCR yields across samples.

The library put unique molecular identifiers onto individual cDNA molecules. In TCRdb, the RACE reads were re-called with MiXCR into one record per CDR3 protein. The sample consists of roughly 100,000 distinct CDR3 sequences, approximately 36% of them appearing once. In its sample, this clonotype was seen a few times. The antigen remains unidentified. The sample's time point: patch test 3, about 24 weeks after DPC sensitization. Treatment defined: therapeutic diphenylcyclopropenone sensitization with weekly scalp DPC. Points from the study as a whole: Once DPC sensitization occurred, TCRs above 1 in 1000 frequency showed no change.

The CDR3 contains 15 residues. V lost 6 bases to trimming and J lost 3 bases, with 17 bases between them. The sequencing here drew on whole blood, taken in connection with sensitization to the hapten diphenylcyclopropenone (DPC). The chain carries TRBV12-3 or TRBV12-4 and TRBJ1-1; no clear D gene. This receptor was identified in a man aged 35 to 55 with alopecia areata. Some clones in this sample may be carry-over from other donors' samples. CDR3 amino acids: CASRPGGSSYTEAFF. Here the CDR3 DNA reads TGTGCCAGCAGACCCGGCGGGTCTTCGTACACTGAAGCTTTCTTT.